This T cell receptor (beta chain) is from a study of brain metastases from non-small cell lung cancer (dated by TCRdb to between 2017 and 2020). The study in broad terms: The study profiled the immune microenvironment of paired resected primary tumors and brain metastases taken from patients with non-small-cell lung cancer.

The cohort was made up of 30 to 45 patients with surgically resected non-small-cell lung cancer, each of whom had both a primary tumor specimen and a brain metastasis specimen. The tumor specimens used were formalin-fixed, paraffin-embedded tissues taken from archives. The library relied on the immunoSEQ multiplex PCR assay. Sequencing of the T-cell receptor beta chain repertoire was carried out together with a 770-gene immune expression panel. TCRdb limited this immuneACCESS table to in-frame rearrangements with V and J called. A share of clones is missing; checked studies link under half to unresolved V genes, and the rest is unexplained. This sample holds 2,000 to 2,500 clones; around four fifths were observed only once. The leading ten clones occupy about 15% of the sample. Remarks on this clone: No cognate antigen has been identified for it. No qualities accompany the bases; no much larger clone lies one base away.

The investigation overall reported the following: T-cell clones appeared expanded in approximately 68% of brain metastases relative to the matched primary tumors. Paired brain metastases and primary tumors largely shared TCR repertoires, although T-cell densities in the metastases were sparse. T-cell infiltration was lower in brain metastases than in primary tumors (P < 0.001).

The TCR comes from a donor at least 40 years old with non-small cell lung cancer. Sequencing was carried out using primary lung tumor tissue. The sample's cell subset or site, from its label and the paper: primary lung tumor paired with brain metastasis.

The DNA reads TGTGCCAGCAGCCCGGACAGACGAAACACCATATATTTT. Its translation reads: CASSPDRRNTIYF. Recombination connected TRBV12-3 or TRBV12-4 to TRBJ1-3; the D gene is perhaps TRBD1, from 6 matching bases. The CDR3 goes from the cysteine to the phenylalanine over 13 residues. The CDR3 DNA has 39 bases and is translated from base 1. V lost 6 bases and J lost 5 bases; the stretch between them is 11 bases long.